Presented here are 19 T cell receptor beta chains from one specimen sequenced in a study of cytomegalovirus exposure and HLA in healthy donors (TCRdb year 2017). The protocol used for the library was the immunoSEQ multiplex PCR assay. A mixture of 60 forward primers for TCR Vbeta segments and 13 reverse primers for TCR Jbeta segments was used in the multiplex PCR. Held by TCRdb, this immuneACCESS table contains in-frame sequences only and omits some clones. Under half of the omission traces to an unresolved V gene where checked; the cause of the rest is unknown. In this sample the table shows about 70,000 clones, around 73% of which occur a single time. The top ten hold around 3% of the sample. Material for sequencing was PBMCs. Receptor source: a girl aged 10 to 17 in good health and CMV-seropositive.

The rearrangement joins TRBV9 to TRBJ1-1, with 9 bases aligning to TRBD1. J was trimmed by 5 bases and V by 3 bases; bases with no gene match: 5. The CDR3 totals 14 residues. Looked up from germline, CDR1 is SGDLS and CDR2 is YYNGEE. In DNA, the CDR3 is TGTGCCAGCAGCGCGATGACAGGGGGTACTGAAGCTTTCTTT. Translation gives CASSAMTGGTEAFF.

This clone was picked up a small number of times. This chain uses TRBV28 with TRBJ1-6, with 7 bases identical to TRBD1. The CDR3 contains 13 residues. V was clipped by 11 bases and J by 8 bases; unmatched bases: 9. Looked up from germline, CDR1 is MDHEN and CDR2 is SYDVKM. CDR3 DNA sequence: TGTGCCGCCCAGGGACAGTTTTATTCACCCCTCCACTTT. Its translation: CAAQGQFYSPLHF.

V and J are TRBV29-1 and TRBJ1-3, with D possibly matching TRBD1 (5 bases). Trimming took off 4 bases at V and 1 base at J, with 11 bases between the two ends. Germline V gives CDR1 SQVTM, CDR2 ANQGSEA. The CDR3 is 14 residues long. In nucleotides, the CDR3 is TGCAGCGTTGTAGGGGAACTTTCTGGAAACACCATATATTTT. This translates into CSVVGELSGNTIYF.

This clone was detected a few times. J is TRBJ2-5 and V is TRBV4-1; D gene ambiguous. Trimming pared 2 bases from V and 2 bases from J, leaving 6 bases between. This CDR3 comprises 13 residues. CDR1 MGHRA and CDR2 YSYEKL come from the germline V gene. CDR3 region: CASSQHRQETQYF. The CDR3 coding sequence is TGCGCCAGCAGCCAACACAGACAAGAGACCCAGTACTTC.

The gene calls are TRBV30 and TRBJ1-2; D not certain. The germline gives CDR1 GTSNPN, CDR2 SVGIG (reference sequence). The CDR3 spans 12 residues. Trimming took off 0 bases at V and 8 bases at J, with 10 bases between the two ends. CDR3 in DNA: TGTGCCTGGAGTGTCCAGCTAGTGGGCTACACCTTC. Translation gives CAWSVQLVGYTF.

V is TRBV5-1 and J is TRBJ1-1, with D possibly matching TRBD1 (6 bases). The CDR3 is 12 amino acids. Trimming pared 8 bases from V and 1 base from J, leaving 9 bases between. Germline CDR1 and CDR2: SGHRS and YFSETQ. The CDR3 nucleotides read TGCGCCAGTGGGGACACGAACACTGAAGCTTTCTTT. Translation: CASGDTNTEAFF.

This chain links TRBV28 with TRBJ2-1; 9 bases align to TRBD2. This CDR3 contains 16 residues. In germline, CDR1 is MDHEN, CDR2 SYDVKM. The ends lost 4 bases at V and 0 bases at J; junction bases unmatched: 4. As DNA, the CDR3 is TGTGCCAGCAGTTCCAGACTAGCGGCCTCCTACAATGAGCAGTTCTTC. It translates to CASSSRLAASYNEQFF.

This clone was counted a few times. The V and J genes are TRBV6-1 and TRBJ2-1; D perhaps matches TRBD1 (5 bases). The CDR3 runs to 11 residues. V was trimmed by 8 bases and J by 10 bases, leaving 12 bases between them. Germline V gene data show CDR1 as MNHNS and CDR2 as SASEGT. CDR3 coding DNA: TGTGCCAGCTCAGAAAAGGGGGAGCAGTTCTTC. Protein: CASSEKGEQFF.

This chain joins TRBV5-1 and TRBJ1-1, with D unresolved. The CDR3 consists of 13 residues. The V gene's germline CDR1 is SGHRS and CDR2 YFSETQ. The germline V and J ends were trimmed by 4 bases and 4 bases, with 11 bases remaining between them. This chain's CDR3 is CASSRELATEAFF. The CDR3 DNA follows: TGCGCCAGCAGCCGGGAGCTGGCCACTGAAGCTTTCTTT.

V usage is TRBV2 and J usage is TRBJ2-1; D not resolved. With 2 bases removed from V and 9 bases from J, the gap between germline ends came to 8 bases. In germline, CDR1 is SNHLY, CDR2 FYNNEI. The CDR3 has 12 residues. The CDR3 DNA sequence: TGTGCCAGCAGTGAACCCAGTCTTGAGCAGTTCTTC. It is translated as CASSEPSLEQFF.

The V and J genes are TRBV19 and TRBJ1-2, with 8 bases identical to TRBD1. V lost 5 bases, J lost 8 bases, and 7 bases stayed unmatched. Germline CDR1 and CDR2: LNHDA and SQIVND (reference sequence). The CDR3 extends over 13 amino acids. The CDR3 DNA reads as TGTGCCAGTAGTGTCGGACAGGGAAAAGGCTACACCTTC. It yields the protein CASSVGQGKGYTF.

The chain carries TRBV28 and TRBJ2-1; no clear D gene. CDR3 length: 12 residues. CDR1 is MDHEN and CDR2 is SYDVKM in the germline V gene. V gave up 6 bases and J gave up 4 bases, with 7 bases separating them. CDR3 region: CASRLDYNEQFF. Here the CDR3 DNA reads TGTGCCAGCAGGCTAGATTACAATGAGCAGTTCTTC.

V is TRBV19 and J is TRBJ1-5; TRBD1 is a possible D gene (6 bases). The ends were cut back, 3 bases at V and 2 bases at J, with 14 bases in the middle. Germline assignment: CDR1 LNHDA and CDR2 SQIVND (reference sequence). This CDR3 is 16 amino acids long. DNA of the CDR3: TGTGCCAGTAGTATCACTGGGGGGGCAGGCAATCAGCCCCAGCATTTT. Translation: CASSITGGAGNQPQHF.

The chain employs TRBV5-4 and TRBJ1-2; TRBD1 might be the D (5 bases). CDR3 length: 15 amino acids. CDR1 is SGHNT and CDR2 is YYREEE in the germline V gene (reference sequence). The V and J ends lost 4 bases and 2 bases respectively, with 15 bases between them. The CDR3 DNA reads TGTGCCAGCAGCCGGGGGGGTGCTACAAACTATGGCTACACCTTC. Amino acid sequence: CASSRGGATNYGYTF.

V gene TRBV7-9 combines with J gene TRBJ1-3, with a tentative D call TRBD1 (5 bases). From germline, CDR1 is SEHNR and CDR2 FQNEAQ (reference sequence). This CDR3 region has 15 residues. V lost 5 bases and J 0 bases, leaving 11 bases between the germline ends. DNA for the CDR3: TGTGCCAGCAGCCCCGGGACTAACTCTGGAAACACCATATATTTT. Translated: CASSPGTNSGNTIYF.

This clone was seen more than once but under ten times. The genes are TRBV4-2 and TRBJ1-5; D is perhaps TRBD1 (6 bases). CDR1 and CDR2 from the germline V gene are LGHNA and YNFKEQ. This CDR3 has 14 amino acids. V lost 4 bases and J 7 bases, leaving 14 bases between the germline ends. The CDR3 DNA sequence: TGTGCCAGCAGCCCTCCAGGGGAGAACCAGCCCCAGCATTTT. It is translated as CASSPPGENQPQHF.

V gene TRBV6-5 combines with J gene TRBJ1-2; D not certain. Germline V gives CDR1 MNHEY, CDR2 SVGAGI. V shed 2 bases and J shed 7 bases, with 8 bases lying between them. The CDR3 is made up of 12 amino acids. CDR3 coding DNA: TGTGCCAGCAGTTACAGGGCGGGTGGCTACACCTTC. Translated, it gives CASSYRAGGYTF.

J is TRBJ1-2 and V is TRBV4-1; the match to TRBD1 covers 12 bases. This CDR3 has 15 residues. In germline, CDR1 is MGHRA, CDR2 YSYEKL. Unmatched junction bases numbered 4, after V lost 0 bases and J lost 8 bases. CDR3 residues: CASSQDGTGGLGYTF. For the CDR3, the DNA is TGCGCCAGCAGCCAAGATGGGACAGGGGGCTTGGGCTACACCTTC.

DNA of the CDR3: TGCAGCGTCGTTCTGACAGGGGAGTCGGACGAGCAGTACTTC. Amino acids: CSVVLTGESDEQYF. V is TRBV29-1 and J is TRBJ2-7; TRBD1 matches at 8 bases. Germline V gene sequence: CDR1 SQVTM, CDR2 ANQGSEA. The length of the CDR3 is 14 residues. V was clipped by 6 bases and J by 5 bases; unmatched bases: 12.